This TCR beta chain was observed in a study of blood T cell repertoires in COVID-19. Clones were read by immunoSEQ multiplex PCR, and TCRdb kept only the in-frame ones, dropping some. The sample has 300,000 to 400,000 clones, about 90% seen once; the top ten hold around 4.6%. CDR3 length equals 15 residues. Germline V gene sequence: CDR1 MDHEN, CDR2 SYDVKM. Trimming took 9 bases from V and 4 from J; bases not matched to a gene: 10. The sequenced sample consisted of PBMCs or T cells enriched from blood (not recorded which). The chain employs TRBV28 and TRBJ2-2; the match to TRBD1 covers 8 bases. The clonotype comes from a man aged 25 to 40 who had recovered from COVID-19. The CDR3, as DNA: TGTGCCAGTGCCTTGGACAGGGTATTCACCGGGGAGCTGTTTTTT. Protein: CASALDRVFTGELFF.